In its sample, the clone carrying this TCR beta chain was seen many times. The data were taken from a study of T cells in Graves' hyperthyroidism and ophthalmopathy. V lost 7 bases and J lost 1; bases outside the gene matches: 7. CDR3 length: 15 amino acids. Germline V CDR1 and CDR2: MNHNS, SASEGT. Using RNA transcripts as the source, TCR beta CDR3 regions were amplified. The TCR CDR3 first-round RT-PCR relied on the HTBI primer set. A single record per CDR3 protein comes from TCRdb applying MiXCR to the multiplex PCR reads. The sample contains hundreds of thousands of distinct CDR3 sequences, about a sixth of which appear only once.

Material: blood. The chain uses TRBV6-1 and TRBJ2-5, with 9 bases aligning to TRBD2. This TCR was sampled from a woman in her thirties or forties with Graves' ophthalmopathy. In DNA form, the CDR3 reads TGTGCCAGCAATGGCGGGGGGGCTGGCCAAGAGACCCAGTACTTC. This translates into CASNGGGAGQETQYF.